The rows below give T cell receptor beta chains drawn from one sample of a study of cytomegalovirus exposure and HLA in healthy donors. TCRdb's table, derived via immunoSEQ multiplex PCR, lists solely in-frame clones and lacks some. This sample contains 75,000 to 90,000 clones. The sequenced material came from PBMCs. These receptors came from a woman aged 55-69 years in good health and CMV-seronegative. The CDR3 runs from the conserved cysteine through the conserved F or W. Each record gives: J gene, V gene, D gene, CDR3 DNA, CDR3 protein. A D gene is named only where the DNA matches it firmly.

TRBJ2-3 | TRBV27 | TRBD2 | TGTGCCAGCAGTTTTATGAGGTTCGGAAGCGGGAGTTCAGATACGCAGTATTTT | CASSFMRFGSGSSDTQYF
TRBJ1-2 | TRBV29-1 | TRBD1 | TGCAGCGTAGACAGGGACTATGGCTACACCTTC | CSVDRDYGYTF
TRBJ1-6 | TRBV5-4 | TRBD1 | TGTGCCAGCAGCCGCGCGGGACAGGGGATTAATTCACCCCTCCACTTT | CASSRAGQGINSPLHF
TRBJ2-2 | TRBV6-6 | - | TGTGCCAGCCTACCTCCACAGGGTGGAGCCGGGGAGCTGTTTTTT | CASLPPQGGAGELFF
TRBJ2-7 | TRBV18 | TRBD1 | TGTGCCAGCTCACCGGGACAGGACTCCTACGAGCAGTACTTC | CASSPGQDSYEQYF
TRBJ2-5 | TRBV4-1 | TRBD2 | TGCGCCAGCAGCCCACTTCCGGGACTAGGACAAGAGACCCAGTACTTC | CASSPLPGLGQETQYF
TRBJ2-5 | TRBV11-1 | - | TGTGCCAGCAGCTCGGGACTCCAAGAGACCCAGTACTTC | CASSSGLQETQYF
TRBJ2-3 | TRBV7-7 | TRBD2 | TGTGCTAGCAGCTTGCCACCACTAGCGACGTCCGGGTATACGCAGTATTTT | CASSLPPLATSGYTQYF
TRBJ1-5 | TRBV2 | TRBD1 | TGTGCCAGCAGAGGAACTACAGGGGGTCAGCCCCAGCATTTT | CASRGTTGGQPQHF
TRBJ1-2 | TRBV2 | - | TGTGCCAGCAGTCTCCGGGACTATGGCTACACCTTC | CASSLRDYGYTF
TRBJ2-5 | TRBV6-5 | TRBD1 | TGTGCCAGCCGATCGGGACAGGAGGCAGAGACCCAGTACTTC | CASRSGQEAETQYF
TRBJ2-1 | TRBV2 | TRBD2 | TGTGCCAGCAGGCCGACTAGCGGGAGACAGAATGAGCAGTTCTTC | CASRPTSGRQNEQFF
TRBJ2-7 | TRBV10-1 | - | TGCGCCAGCAGCCGGGGTCCATACGAGCAGTACTTC | CASSRGPYEQYF
TRBJ2-7 | TRBV21-1 | - | TGTGCCAGCAAGAGGAGGGGCGTGGGGAGGTCCTACGAGCAGTACTTC | CASKRRGVGRSYEQYF
TRBJ2-2 | TRBV7-2 | - | TGTGCCAGCAGCTTAGGACTGAGGAACACCGGGGAGCTGTTTTTT | CASSLGLRNTGELFF
TRBJ1-2 | TRBV7-2 | - | TGTGCCAGCAGCTTAGTTGGGCAGGATTCCTATGGCTACACCTTC | CASSLVGQDSYGYTF
TRBJ2-1 | TRBV9 | TRBD2 | TGTGCCAGCAGCGTAGCCGGGACTAGCGGGCTCAATGAGCAGTTCTTC | CASSVAGTSGLNEQFF
TRBJ2-7 | TRBV7-2 | - | TGTGCCAGCAGCTTATTTGAGGGGGTGGTCAGCTACGAGCAGTACTTC | CASSLFEGVVSYEQYF
TRBJ2-1 | TRBV19 | TRBD2 | TGTGCCAGTAGCCCGGGTGGCGGGAGAGGGGATGAGCAGTTCTTC | CASSPGGGRGDEQFF
TRBJ2-7 | TRBV2 | - | TGTGCCGGCAGGGGGGAGCTGGGACTCTCCTACGAGCAGTACTTC | CAGRGELGLSYEQYF
TRBJ2-7 | TRBV27 | - | TGTGCCAGCAGTTTTAACGGGGCCTACGAGCAGTACTTC | CASSFNGAYEQYF